The clone carrying this TCR beta chain was observed a few times. Its specificity is unknown. CDR1 SGHTA and CDR2 FQGNSA come from the germline V gene. The CDR3 is 15 residues long. V lost 3 bases to trimming and J lost 0 bases, with 9 bases between them. In TCRdb, the RACE reads were re-called with MiXCR into one record per CDR3 protein. The data contain roughly 50,000 distinct CDR3 sequences, 7.5% to 10% of them singletons. This sample was included in a study of human T cells and chemical hapten exposure. Broader study findings: PT1 expanded TCR counts and patch test score were linked, and their correlation was positive.

Time point defined: patch test 2, 6 weeks after DPC sensitization. Indicated treatment: therapeutic diphenylcyclopropenone sensitization with weekly scalp DPC. The J gene is TRBJ1-5, the V gene TRBV7-2; D unresolved. This receptor was identified in a woman between 50 and 59 years old with alopecia areata. Some clones in this sample may be carry-over from other donors' samples. The sequencing here drew on whole blood, taken in connection with sensitization to the hapten diphenylcyclopropenone (DPC). In DNA form, the CDR3 reads TGTGCCAGCAGCTTTTACAGAAATAGCAATCAGCCCCAGCATTTT. This sequence encodes CASSFYRNSNQPQHF.